The sequence of this TCR beta chain was determined in a study of blood T cell repertoires in COVID-19. As for the study in general: Both acute and convalescent COVID-19 samples were obtained from the United States, Italy and Spain. T cells, B-cell-depleted T cells, or PBMCs provided the cDNA or gDNA that served as material.

The V and J ends lost 4 bases and 5 bases, in that order; junction bases with no gene match: 5. The CDR3 length is 14 residues. Looked up from germline, CDR1 is KGHSH and CDR2 is LQKENI. How the authors handled the data: Cell counts per sample came from amplifying reference gene primers. Profiling relied on immunoSEQ multiplex PCR, and the TCRdb table lists in-frame clones only, not all of them. From that table come the V and J calls and clone size; the DNA was used to work out D and trimming. The data hold roughly 250,000 clones, with approximately 82% observed a single time. The source of this sequence is a woman older than 75 with acute or convalescent COVID-19. Sequenced: peripheral blood. The chain uses TRBV18 and TRBJ2-7, with 10 bases identical to TRBD1. CDR3: CASSRGTGVDEQYF. In DNA form, the CDR3 reads TGTGCCAGCTCACGGGGGACAGGGGTGGACGAGCAGTACTTC.